This TCR delta chain was found in a study of gamma-delta chains in newborns, infants, children. There are many counts of this clone. TCRdb called clones anew from the reads with CATT. The sample carries about 5,600 delta-chain clones, roughly 15% recorded once. Germline lookup yields CDR1 TSWWSYY and CDR2 QGS. The V gene end was trimmed by 2 bases and the J gene end by 0 bases; junction bases not matched to a gene: 22. This CDR3 has 23 amino acids. The TCR was taken from a child who was a newborn, infant or young child, either healthy, febrile or measles-vaccinated (not recorded which). The specimen comprised blood, sampled at baseline. V gene TRDV1 combines with J gene TRDJ1; TRDD3 agrees at 12 bases. The CDR3 DNA sequence: TGTGCTCTTGGGGAAATCTTCGCCAACTGGGGGATACTCCCTATCCCGTACACCGATAAACTCATCTTT. As protein: CALGEIFANWGILPIPYTDKLIF.